This is a list of T cell receptor beta chains from one sample in a study of T cells after yellow fever vaccination. TCRdb re-called the 5' RACE reads with MiXCR, one entry per CDR3 protein. The repertoire has about 320,000 distinct CDR3 sequences, around 4.4% of them found once; the top ten carry roughly a fifth. Specimen: PBMCs, collected 15 days after the yellow fever booster vaccination. The source of these receptors is a man aged 18 to 29 who received the YFV17D yellow fever vaccine. The CDR3 runs from the conserved cysteine through the conserved F or W. Each record gives: V gene, clone size, D gene, J gene, CDR3 protein, CDR3 DNA. The D gene is left open where the match is weak. Rows may omit the clone size; those that give it use once, few, many or a size class.

TRBV7-3	many	TRBD2	TRBJ2-1	CASSFGTSRSNEQFF	TGTGCCAGCAGCTTTGGGACTAGCAGGAGCAATGAGCAGTTCTTC
TRBV7-3	few	NA	TRBJ2-6	CASSPVGPTGANVLTF	TGTGCCAGCAGCCCGGTCGGGCCCACTGGGGCCAACGTCCTGACTTTC
TRBV6-2/TRBV6-3	many	TRBD2	TRBJ2-3	CATSGGGARDTQYF	TGTGCCACCTCCGGCGGGGGGGCTCGGGATACGCAGTATTTT
TRBV4-1	few	NA	TRBJ1-3	CASSQGSWNTIYF	TGCGCCAGCAGCCAAGGAAGCTGGAACACCATATATTTT
TRBV5-1	many	NA	TRBJ1-5	CASSLLGGLQPQHF	TGCGCCAGCAGCTTGCTGGGCGGCCTTCAGCCCCAGCATTTT
TRBV20-1	many	TRBD1	TRBJ1-5	CSARTGTYSNQPQHF	TGCAGTGCGAGGACAGGGACTTATAGCAATCAGCCCCAGCATTTT
TRBV12-3/TRBV12-4	many	NA	TRBJ1-5	CASSLTGKNQPQHF	TGTGCCAGCAGTTTAACGGGGAAGAATCAGCCCCAGCATTTT
TRBV25-1	few	NA	TRBJ1-1	CASRKGVRGEAFF	TGTGCCAGCAGAAAGGGGGTTCGGGGTGAAGCTTTCTTT
TRBV7-7	many	NA	TRBJ2-5	CASSLEGRGTQYF	TGTGCCAGCAGCTTAGAGGGGCGAGGGACCCAGTACTTC
TRBV2	few	TRBD2	TRBJ2-3	CATTASGGLDTQYF	TGTGCCACTACCGCAAGCGGGGGCTTAGATACGCAGTATTTT
TRBV4-1	few	NA	TRBJ2-1	CASSQEGGASSYNEQFF	TGCGCCAGCAGCCAAGAGGGTGGAGCGAGCTCCTACAATGAGCAGTTCTTC
TRBV10-3	many	NA	TRBJ1-1	CAISGLANTEAFF	TGTGCCATCAGCGGACTGGCGAACACTGAAGCTTTCTTT
TRBV12-3/TRBV12-4	many	NA	TRBJ2-7	CASSPPTGRSYEQYF	TGTGCCAGCAGCCCCCCGACAGGGAGGTCCTACGAGCAGTACTTC
TRBV24-1	few	NA	TRBJ2-3	CATSGGTRGPVLTDTQYF	TGTGCCACCAGTGGAGGGACAAGGGGCCCAGTTCTCACAGATACGCAGTATTTT
TRBV5-1	many	TRBD1	TRBJ1-2	CASSSAGTGDGYTF	TGCGCCAGCAGCTCTGCCGGGACAGGGGATGGCTACACCTTC
TRBV4-1	many	TRBD2	TRBJ2-1	CASRPLTSGGIKEQFF	TGCGCCAGCAGGCCTCTGACTAGCGGGGGCATCAAGGAGCAGTTCTTC
TRBV5-6	few	NA	TRBJ1-4	CASSLSGATNEKLFF	TGTGCCAGCAGCTTGTCCGGTGCAACTAATGAAAAACTGTTTTTT
TRBV28	many	TRBD2	TRBJ2-3	CASSPPGGSTDTQYF	TGTGCCAGCAGCCCCCCCGGGGGGAGCACAGATACGCAGTATTTT
TRBV13	NA	NA	TRBJ2-3	CASSLGPGGRSTDTQYF	TGTGCCAGCAGCTTAGGCCCTGGGGGGCGCAGCACAGATACGCAGTATTTT
TRBV24-1	NA	TRBD1	TRBJ2-1	CATSDSQGSSYNEQFF	TGTGCCACCAGTGATTCACAGGGGAGCTCCTACAATGAGCAGTTCTTC
TRBV20-1	many	TRBD2	TRBJ2-1	CSARGYRLAGDAEQFF	TGCAGTGCTCGAGGTTACCGACTAGCGGGGGACGCTGAGCAGTTCTTC
TRBV20-1	few	TRBD2	TRBJ2-4	CSARPGGRIQYF	TGCAGTGCCCGCCCGGGGGGTCGAATTCAGTACTTC
TRBV12-3/TRBV12-4	few	NA	TRBJ1-2	CASSLAAGNGYTF	TGTGCCAGCAGTTTAGCTGCAGGGAATGGCTACACCTTC
TRBV5-1	many	NA	TRBJ2-3	CASSLSAGEDTQYF	TGCGCCAGCAGCTTGTCAGCAGGGGAAGATACGCAGTATTTT
TRBV5-6	few	TRBD1	TRBJ1-3	CASSFGTGINTIYF	TGTGCCAGCAGCTTCGGGACAGGGATAAACACCATATATTTT
TRBV7-6	many	NA	TRBJ1-3	CASSARLDRSGNTIYF	TGTGCCAGCAGCGCGAGATTGGACCGCTCTGGAAACACCATATATTTT
TRBV12-2	few	NA	TRBJ2-2	CASRLRTGQGNTGELFF	TGTGCAAGTCGCTTAAGGACTGGGCAGGGGAACACCGGGGAGCTGTTTTTT
TRBV7-9	few	TRBD2	TRBJ2-5	CASSRPGGLETQYF	TGTGCCAGCAGCCGCCCGGGAGGGCTGGAGACCCAGTACTTC
TRBV13	NA	NA	TRBJ1-6	CASSPSGGQSSPLHF	TGTGCCAGCAGTCCGTCGGGGGGTCAGAGTTCACCCCTCCACTTT
TRBV7-6	many	NA	TRBJ1-1	CASSSFRGNTEAFF	TGTGCCAGCAGCTCGTTCAGGGGGAACACTGAAGCTTTCTTT
TRBV7-9	many	NA	TRBJ1-6	CASSLGTGTPNSPLHF	TGTGCCAGCAGCTTAGGCACCGGGACGCCTAATTCACCCCTCCACTTT
TRBV12-3/TRBV12-4	few	NA	TRBJ1-5	CASSTYRDVEPQHF	TGTGCCAGCAGTACTTACAGGGATGTCGAACCCCAGCATTTT
TRBV7-9	NA	NA	TRBJ2-5	CASSWGGVQETQYF	TGTGCCAGCAGCTGGGGTGGGGTACAAGAGACCCAGTACTTC
TRBV7-6	NA	NA	TRBJ2-3	CASSQRGWRRTPGTDTQYF	TGTGCCAGCAGCCAGAGAGGCTGGAGGAGAACGCCGGGCACAGATACGCAGTATTTT
TRBV6-5	NA	NA	TRBJ1-2	CASTQGWSYGYTF	TGTGCCAGCACCCAGGGATGGAGCTATGGCTACACCTTC